Listed below are T cell receptor beta chains from one sample, sequenced in a study of blood T cell repertoires in COVID-19. The assay was immunoSEQ multiplex PCR, and TCRdb's table has in-frame clones only and misses some. The data show about 200,000 clones, with just under 85% seen just once and approximately 5% held by the top ten. The material sequenced was peripheral blood. These receptors originate from a woman aged 65 to 85 with active or convalescent COVID-19. Both conserved end residues are part of each CDR3. D genes are given only for firm matches. Expanded clones get a size class; other rows say once, few or many, or leave the size out.

d_gene: TRBD2; v_gene: TRBV10-3; abundance: NA; j_gene: TRBJ2-1; CDR3aa: CAISETSGSYNEQFF; CDR3nt: TGTGCCATCAGTGAGACTAGCGGGAGTTACAATGAGCAGTTCTTC
d_gene: TRBD2; v_gene: TRBV7-3; abundance: NA; j_gene: TRBJ2-2; CDR3aa: CASSPTGTSAFGELFF; CDR3nt: TGTGCCAGCAGCCCGACCGGGACTAGCGCATTCGGGGAGCTGTTTTTT
d_gene: TRBD2; v_gene: TRBV11-2; abundance: NA; j_gene: TRBJ2-1; CDR3aa: CASSPTSGGYNEQFF; CDR3nt: TGTGCCAGCAGCCCTACTAGCGGGGGCTACAATGAGCAGTTCTTC
d_gene: TRBD1; v_gene: TRBV29-1; abundance: NA; j_gene: TRBJ2-5; CDR3aa: CSVGGTGGETQYF; CDR3nt: TGCAGCGTTGGGGGGACAGGGGGAGAGACCCAGTACTTC
d_gene: TRBD2; v_gene: TRBV2; abundance: many; j_gene: TRBJ2-1; CDR3aa: CASSALAGGPVEQFF; CDR3nt: TGTGCCAGCAGTGCTCTAGCGGGAGGGCCTGTGGAGCAGTTCTTC
d_gene: TRBD1; v_gene: TRBV15; abundance: NA; j_gene: TRBJ1-2; CDR3aa: CATSRGQGRGGYTF; CDR3nt: TGTGCCACCAGCAGAGGACAGGGTCGTGGTGGCTACACCTTC
d_gene: NA; v_gene: TRBV6-6; abundance: NA; j_gene: TRBJ2-1; CDR3aa: CASSYGSGAPDEQFF; CDR3nt: TGTGCCAGCAGTTACGGGTCAGGGGCCCCGGATGAGCAGTTCTTC
d_gene: NA; v_gene: TRBV7-9; abundance: NA; j_gene: TRBJ2-3; CDR3aa: CASGRGSSTDTQYF; CDR3nt: TGTGCCAGCGGGAGAGGATCAAGCACAGATACGCAGTATTTT
d_gene: TRBD1; v_gene: TRBV5-1; abundance: NA; j_gene: TRBJ2-3; CDR3aa: CASSLSQGATDTQYF; CDR3nt: TGCGCCAGCAGCTTGTCGCAGGGGGCCACAGATACGCAGTATTTT
d_gene: TRBD2; v_gene: TRBV5-1; abundance: NA; j_gene: TRBJ2-1; CDR3aa: CASSSLAGGLNEQFF; CDR3nt: TGCGCCAGCAGCTCCCTAGCGGGAGGGCTCAATGAGCAGTTCTTC
d_gene: NA; v_gene: TRBV4-1; abundance: NA; j_gene: TRBJ1-6; CDR3aa: CASILTTTEPSPLHF; CDR3nt: TGCGCCAGCATCCTTACGACCACAGAGCCTTCACCCCTCCACTTT
d_gene: TRBD2; v_gene: TRBV24-1; abundance: NA; j_gene: TRBJ2-2; CDR3aa: CATSDPIAGAGTGELFF; CDR3nt: TGTGCCACCAGTGACCCTATAGCGGGAGCGGGCACCGGGGAGCTGTTTTTT
d_gene: NA; v_gene: TRBV24-1; abundance: NA; j_gene: TRBJ1-2; CDR3aa: CATSDPTGLLGGYTF; CDR3nt: TGTGCCACCAGTGACCCGACAGGCCTCTTGGGGGGCTACACCTTC
d_gene: NA; v_gene: TRBV6-5; abundance: NA; j_gene: TRBJ1-5; CDR3aa: CASSLEQGQPQHF; CDR3nt: TGTGCCAGCAGTTTGGAACAGGGTCAGCCCCAGCATTTT
d_gene: NA; v_gene: TRBV3-1/TRBV3-2; abundance: NA; j_gene: TRBJ1-1; CDR3aa: CASSPNWGTTEAFF; CDR3nt: TGTGCCAGCAGCCCCAACTGGGGGACTACTGAAGCTTTCTTT
d_gene: NA; v_gene: TRBV5-5; abundance: NA; j_gene: TRBJ1-1; CDR3aa: CASSLLMDTEAFF; CDR3nt: TGTGCCAGCAGCCTTCTAATGGACACTGAAGCTTTCTTT
d_gene: TRBD2; v_gene: TRBV10-1; abundance: NA; j_gene: TRBJ2-2; CDR3aa: CATRLAGWGGELFF; CDR3nt: TGCGCCACCAGACTAGCAGGATGGGGCGGGGAGCTGTTTTTT
d_gene: NA; v_gene: TRBV2; abundance: NA; j_gene: TRBJ1-1; CDR3aa: CASTILDRNTEAFF; CDR3nt: TGTGCCAGCACCATTCTGGACAGGAACACTGAAGCTTTCTTT
d_gene: NA; v_gene: TRBV6-1; abundance: NA; j_gene: TRBJ2-7; CDR3aa: CASSEFREMYEQYF; CDR3nt: TGTGCCAGCAGTGAATTCCGGGAAATGTACGAGCAGTACTTC
d_gene: NA; v_gene: TRBV19; abundance: NA; j_gene: TRBJ2-1; CDR3aa: CASSMLDSSYNEQFF; CDR3nt: TGTGCCAGTAGTATGTTGGACTCCTCCTACAATGAGCAGTTCTTC
d_gene: TRBD1; v_gene: TRBV3-1/TRBV3-2; abundance: NA; j_gene: TRBJ2-2; CDR3aa: CASSPRGTGGTGELFF; CDR3nt: TGTGCCAGCAGCCCCCGCGGGACAGGGGGCACCGGGGAGCTGTTTTTT
d_gene: TRBD1; v_gene: TRBV5-1; abundance: NA; j_gene: TRBJ1-4; CDR3aa: CASSPDRYNEKLFF; CDR3nt: TGCGCCAGCAGCCCGGACAGGTATAATGAAAAACTGTTTTTT
d_gene: TRBD1; v_gene: TRBV7-2; abundance: NA; j_gene: TRBJ1-5; CDR3aa: CASSLTVRQGMVNQPQHF; CDR3nt: TGTGCCAGCAGCTTAACCGTTAGACAGGGGATGGTGAATCAGCCCCAGCATTTT
d_gene: TRBD2; v_gene: TRBV19; abundance: NA; j_gene: TRBJ2-1; CDR3aa: CASSISSGTYNEQFF; CDR3nt: TGTGCCAGTAGTATTAGTAGCGGGACATACAATGAGCAGTTCTTC
d_gene: NA; v_gene: TRBV9; abundance: NA; j_gene: TRBJ1-3; CDR3aa: CASSMDTSGNTIYF; CDR3nt: TGTGCCAGCAGTATGGACACCTCTGGAAACACCATATATTTT
d_gene: NA; v_gene: TRBV30; abundance: NA; j_gene: TRBJ1-6; CDR3aa: CAWSPGDRYNSPLHF; CDR3nt: TGTGCCTGGAGTCCAGGGGATCGCTATAATTCACCCCTCCACTTT
d_gene: TRBD2; v_gene: TRBV7-2; abundance: few; j_gene: TRBJ2-5; CDR3aa: CASSSRLGLAVIQETQYF; CDR3nt: TGTGCCAGCAGTTCCCGACTGGGACTAGCGGTGATTCAAGAGACCCAGTACTTC
d_gene: NA; v_gene: TRBV7-9; abundance: NA; j_gene: TRBJ2-1; CDR3aa: CASSRTSMNNEQFF; CDR3nt: TGTGCCAGCAGCCGCACTAGTATGAACAATGAGCAGTTCTTC
d_gene: TRBD1; v_gene: TRBV27; abundance: once; j_gene: TRBJ2-5; CDR3aa: CASRPDRGRETQYF; CDR3nt: TGTGCCAGCAGGCCTGACAGGGGGCGAGAGACCCAGTACTTC
d_gene: TRBD1; v_gene: TRBV7-8; abundance: NA; j_gene: TRBJ1-5; CDR3aa: CASSDRDRAVQPQHF; CDR3nt: TGTGCCAGCAGCGACCGGGACAGGGCTGTTCAGCCCCAGCATTTT
d_gene: NA; v_gene: TRBV6-5; abundance: NA; j_gene: TRBJ2-5; CDR3aa: CASRDSQGETQYF; CDR3nt: TGTGCCAGCAGGGACTCTCAAGGGGAGACCCAGTACTTC
d_gene: TRBD2; v_gene: TRBV11-2; abundance: NA; j_gene: TRBJ2-1; CDR3aa: CASSLLFGGSRNEQFF; CDR3nt: TGTGCCAGCAGCTTATTATTCGGCGGGAGTAGGAATGAGCAGTTCTTC
d_gene: NA; v_gene: TRBV5-6; abundance: NA; j_gene: TRBJ1-2; CDR3aa: CASSILGENGYTF; CDR3nt: TGTGCCAGCAGCATACTCGGGGAGAATGGCTACACCTTC
d_gene: NA; v_gene: TRBV7-3; abundance: NA; j_gene: TRBJ2-1; CDR3aa: CASSLIDGAEQFF; CDR3nt: TGTGCCAGCAGCTTAATCGATGGGGCCGAGCAGTTCTTC
d_gene: TRBD2; v_gene: TRBV29-1; abundance: NA; j_gene: TRBJ2-3; CDR3aa: CSVRGGRGDTQYF; CDR3nt: TGCAGCGTCCGGGGGGGCCGTGGAGATACGCAGTATTTT